The subject of this entry is one T cell receptor beta chain. This sample stems from a study of control samples from healthy donors and cancer patients. The assay was immunoSEQ multiplex PCR, and TCRdb's table has in-frame clones only and misses some. The sample holds roughly 84,000 clones; 89% are singletons and the top ten take roughly 6.9%. J was trimmed by 7 bases and V by 2 bases; bases with no gene match: 7. The CDR3 runs 15 residues. Germline CDR1 MGHRA, CDR2 YSYEKL. The specimen was blood. This clonotype was obtained from a man aged 50 to 60 in good health. The chain couples TRBV4-1 to TRBJ1-2; TRBD1 matches at 10 bases. The CDR3 loop is CASSQIGQGVRGYTF. CDR3 bases: TGCGCCAGCAGCCAAATCGGACAGGGGGTACGTGGCTACACCTTC.